This T cell receptor (beta chain) comes out of a study of blood T cell repertoires in COVID-19. The wider study: There were acute and convalescent COVID-19 samples, and they came from the United States, Italy and Spain. Sources were T cells, B-cell-depleted T cells, or PBMCs; the material itself was cDNA or gDNA.

Germline CDR1 SEHNR, CDR2 FQNEAQ (reference sequence). This CDR3 spans 15 amino acids. The V segment lost 3 bases and the J segment 6 bases; nucleotides outside the gene matches: 10. Authors' data handling: Reference gene primer amplification in the assay estimated nucleated cell counts. Assay used: immunoSEQ multiplex PCR; TCRdb lists only in-frame clones, some missing. The DNA was the basis for D and trimming; V, J and clone size are from that table. The sample has 200,000 to 250,000 clones, over 75% seen once. The TCR was taken from a woman aged 40 to 50 with acute or convalescent COVID-19. V is TRBV7-9 and J is TRBJ2-5; 7 bases align to TRBD2. Material for sequencing was peripheral blood. The CDR3 nucleotides are TGTGCCAGCAGCTTGACTAGCTCGGGGGGAAAGACCCAGTACTTC. It specifies CASSLTSSGGKTQYF.